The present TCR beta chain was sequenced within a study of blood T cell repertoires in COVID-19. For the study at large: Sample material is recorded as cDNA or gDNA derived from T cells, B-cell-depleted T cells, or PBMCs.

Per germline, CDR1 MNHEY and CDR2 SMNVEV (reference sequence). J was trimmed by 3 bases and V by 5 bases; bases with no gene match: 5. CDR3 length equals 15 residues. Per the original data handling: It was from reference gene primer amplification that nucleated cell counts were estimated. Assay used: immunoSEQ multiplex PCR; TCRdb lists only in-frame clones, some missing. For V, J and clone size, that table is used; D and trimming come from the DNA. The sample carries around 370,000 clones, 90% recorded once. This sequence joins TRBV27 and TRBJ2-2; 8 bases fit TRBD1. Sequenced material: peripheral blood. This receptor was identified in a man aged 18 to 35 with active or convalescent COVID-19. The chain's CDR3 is CASSPGQGYTGELFF. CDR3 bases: TGTGCCAGCAGTCCCGGACAGGGTTACACCGGGGAGCTGTTTTTT.